The rows below give T cell receptor beta chains drawn from one sample of a study of OX40 agonist ivuxolimab in advanced cancers. TCRdb keeps only in-frame clones here, not all; method: immunoSEQ multiplex PCR. The repertoire includes about 94,000 clones, about nine tenths of them detected once, and about 0.29% sits in the top ten. Source: CD4+ or CD8+ T cells sorted from blood, taken in a trial of the OX40 agonist ivuxolimab. The source is an adult with an advanced solid tumor such as melanoma, head and neck, liver or kidney cancer. Both conserved end residues are part of each CDR3. Each record gives: V gene, J gene, clone size, D gene, CDR3 protein, CDR3 DNA. D genes are given only for firm matches. Rows may omit the clone size; those that give it use once, few, many or a size class.

v_gene: TRBV21-1
j_gene: TRBJ1-3
abundance: NA
d_gene: NA
CDR3aa: CASSKHTFYTIYF
CDR3nt: TGTGCCAGCAGCAAGCACACCTTCTACACCATATATTTT

v_gene: TRBV5-5
j_gene: TRBJ2-7
abundance: NA
d_gene: TRBD1
CDR3aa: CATLLDGGRDREVEQYF
CDR3nt: TGTGCCACCCTCTTGGACGGGGGGCGGGACAGGGAGGTCGAGCAGTACTTC

v_gene: TRBV19
j_gene: TRBJ2-1
abundance: NA
d_gene: NA
CDR3aa: CASSSMAGRYNEQFF
CDR3nt: TGTGCCAGTAGTAGTATGGCGGGGCGGTACAATGAGCAGTTCTTC

v_gene: TRBV10-3
j_gene: TRBJ1-3
abundance: NA
d_gene: NA
CDR3aa: CAISESRNSGNTIYF
CDR3nt: TGTGCCATCAGTGAGTCGCGGAACTCTGGAAACACCATATATTTT

v_gene: TRBV15
j_gene: TRBJ2-1
abundance: NA
d_gene: NA
CDR3aa: CATSSGYNEQFF
CDR3nt: TGTGCCACCAGCAGTGGCTACAATGAGCAGTTCTTC

v_gene: TRBV7-2
j_gene: TRBJ2-7
abundance: NA
d_gene: TRBD2
CDR3aa: CASSPYGLAGGRHEQYF
CDR3nt: TGTGCCAGCAGCCCCTATGGACTAGCGGGGGGGCGCCACGAGCAGTACTTC

v_gene: TRBV6-6
j_gene: TRBJ1-1
abundance: NA
d_gene: TRBD1
CDR3aa: CVSGRDRDTTNTEAFF
CDR3nt: TGCGTTTCCGGTCGGGACAGGGATACCACGAACACTGAAGCTTTCTTT

v_gene: TRBV6-6
j_gene: TRBJ2-7
abundance: NA
d_gene: NA
CDR3aa: CASSFDGEQYF
CDR3nt: TGTGCCAGCAGTTTCGATGGGGAGCAGTACTTC

v_gene: TRBV9
j_gene: TRBJ1-2
abundance: NA
d_gene: TRBD1
CDR3aa: CASSLEGQGGYGYTF
CDR3nt: TGTGCCAGCAGCCTAGAGGGACAGGGCGGCTATGGCTACACCTTC

v_gene: TRBV29-1
j_gene: TRBJ2-4
abundance: NA
d_gene: NA
CDR3aa: CSGVGGLRNIQYF
CDR3nt: TGCAGTGGGGTAGGCGGTCTGAGAAACATTCAGTACTTC

v_gene: TRBV5-1
j_gene: TRBJ2-5
abundance: NA
d_gene: NA
CDR3aa: CASQLKETQYF
CDR3nt: TGCGCCAGTCAGCTTAAAGAGACCCAGTACTTC

v_gene: TRBV7-2
j_gene: TRBJ1-2
abundance: NA
d_gene: NA
CDR3aa: CASSSSRISNYGYTF
CDR3nt: TGTGCCAGCAGCTCTTCCAGGATTTCCAACTATGGCTACACCTTC

v_gene: TRBV14
j_gene: TRBJ2-2
abundance: NA
d_gene: NA
CDR3aa: CASSQMTGNTGELFF
CDR3nt: TGTGCCAGCAGCCAGATGACAGGGAACACCGGGGAGCTGTTTTTT

v_gene: TRBV6-6
j_gene: TRBJ1-1
abundance: few
d_gene: NA
CDR3aa: CASSYATGEAFF
CDR3nt: TGTGCCAGCAGTTACGCTACAGGTGAAGCTTTCTTT

v_gene: TRBV25-1
j_gene: TRBJ2-3
abundance: NA
d_gene: NA
CDR3aa: CASSVGTTTGGSTDTQYF
CDR3nt: TGTGCCAGCAGTGTCGGGACAACAACAGGAGGAAGCACAGATACGCAGTATTTT

v_gene: TRBV10-3
j_gene: TRBJ1-2
abundance: NA
d_gene: NA
CDR3aa: CAITQGSGAYGYTF
CDR3nt: TGTGCCATCACCCAGGGGTCGGGGGCTTATGGCTACACCTTC

v_gene: TRBV10-1
j_gene: TRBJ2-2
abundance: NA
d_gene: NA
CDR3aa: CASRAGEVAGELFF
CDR3nt: TGCGCCAGCAGGGCAGGGGAAGTAGCCGGGGAGCTGTTTTTT

v_gene: TRBV4-2
j_gene: TRBJ1-1
abundance: NA
d_gene: NA
CDR3aa: CASSLSGHNTEAFF
CDR3nt: TGTGCCAGCAGCTTGAGTGGACATAACACTGAAGCTTTCTTT

v_gene: TRBV5-1
j_gene: TRBJ2-7
abundance: NA
d_gene: TRBD2
CDR3aa: CASSFASSGAYEQYF
CDR3nt: TGCGCCAGCAGCTTTGCCTCTAGCGGGGCCTACGAGCAGTACTTC

v_gene: TRBV5-1
j_gene: TRBJ2-1
abundance: NA
d_gene: NA
CDR3aa: CASRDGVIKDEQFF
CDR3nt: TGCGCCAGCAGAGACGGGGTAATTAAAGATGAGCAGTTCTTC